The clone carrying this TCR beta chain was recorded only once. TCRdb keeps only in-frame clones here, not all; method: immunoSEQ multiplex PCR. The sample shows about 65,000 clones, about nine tenths of them seen only once. The data originate from a study of OX40 agonist ivuxolimab in advanced cancers. Germline V CDR1 and CDR2: SGHDT, YYEEEE. This CDR3 has 15 residues. V was clipped by 3 bases and J by 8 bases, with 17 bases between them. The material sequenced was CD4+ or CD8+ T cells sorted from blood, taken in a trial of the OX40 agonist ivuxolimab. The TCR was taken from an adult with an advanced solid tumor such as melanoma, head and neck, liver or kidney cancer. This chain joins TRBV5-6 and TRBJ1-4, with D hard to call. Here the CDR3 reads CASSSGHGVSEKLFF. The DNA of the CDR3 is TGTGCCAGCAGCTCCGGCCACGGGGTGAGCGAAAAACTGTTTTTT.